Each of the 21 T cell receptor beta chains below was sequenced from the same sample in a study of beta chain features in type 1 diabetes. The authors reverse transcribed all of the isolated RNA, so sequencing captured expressed TCRB transcripts. Here immunoSEQ multiplex PCR was the method, and the copy in TCRdb shows in-frame clones only, minus some. The sample has 400,000 to 450,000 clones; approximately 15% are singletons. Sequencing was performed on naive CD4+ T cells from blood. The receptors were sampled from a man between 25 and 39 years old in good health.

As concerns this clone: This CDR3 is also generated by other DNA sequences in the sample. The chain links TRBV7-2 to TRBJ2-5; no firm D call. Trimming shortened V by 3 bases and J by 4 bases, and 9 bases separated the two germline ends. Germline values: CDR1 SGHTA, CDR2 FQGNSA. This CDR3 region has 13 residues. The DNA for the CDR3 is TGTGCCAGCAGCTTGGGTGAGAGAGAGACCCAGTACTTC. This encodes CASSLGERETQYF.

The chain employs TRBV20-1 and TRBJ1-4; 10 positions match TRBD1. Germline CDR1 and CDR2: DFQATT and SNEGSKA (reference sequence). V shed 2 bases and J 16 bases; nucleotides not matched to a gene: 4. The CDR3 loop spans 11 amino acids. The CDR3 protein is CSARNRDRGFF. The CDR3 nucleotides read TGCAGTGCTAGAAACCGGGACAGGGGGTTTTTT.

This clone was seen a few times. V usage is TRBV7-2 and J usage is TRBJ2-3; no clear D gene. Per the germline V gene, CDR1 is SGHTA and CDR2 is FQGNSA. This CDR3 is built from 15 residues. V was trimmed by 1 base and J by 4 bases, leaving 12 bases between them. The CDR3 nucleotides read TGTGCCAGCAGCTTAGAGGTCAGCGTAGCAGATACGCAGTATTTT. Its translation is CASSLEVSVADTQYF.

The V call is TRBV7-2, the J call TRBJ1-5, with D uncertain. Deletions cut 6 bases from V and 2 bases from J, with 14 bases between. CDR3 size: 15 residues. Germline CDR1 is SGHTA and CDR2 is FQGNSA. The CDR3 reads CASSSDFSRNQPQHF. CDR3 in DNA: TGTGCCAGCAGTTCTGACTTCTCGCGCAATCAGCCCCAGCATTTT.

This chain joins TRBV5-1 and TRBJ2-7, with D perhaps matching TRBD1 (6 bases). The CDR3 extends over 13 amino acids. CDR1 is SGHRS and CDR2 is YFSETQ in the germline V gene. The V end was cut by 4 bases, the J end by 2 bases, with 10 bases between. The CDR3 here is CASSHTGPYEQYV. The CDR3 DNA is TGCGCCAGCAGCCACACAGGGCCCTACGAGCAGTACGTC.

There are a few counts of this clone. The chain links TRBV5-6 to TRBJ2-1; 12 positions match TRBD2. Germline V gene data show CDR1 as SGHDT and CDR2 as YYEEEE. V lost 2 bases, J lost 10 bases, and 7 bases stayed unmatched. The CDR3 is 15 residues long. Here the CDR3 reads CASSFTTSGRLEQFF. The CDR3 DNA follows: TGTGCCAGCAGCTTCACGACTAGCGGGAGACTGGAGCAGTTCTTC.

The chain recombines TRBV6-6 with TRBJ2-7, with 8 bases fitting TRBD1. Germline-derived CDR1 and CDR2 are MNHNY and SVGAGI (reference sequence). This CDR3 region has 15 residues. J lost 0 bases, V lost 5 bases, and 6 bases had no gene match. The CDR3 DNA reads as TGTGCCAGCAGTCCCCGGGACAGGAGCTCCTACGAGCAGTACTTC. Residues: CASSPRDRSSYEQYF.

The rearrangement links TRBV7-8 to TRBJ2-7; 7 bases are shared with TRBD1. With 0 bases clipped from V and 3 bases from J, the junction kept 8 bases outside the gene matches. Germline V CDR1 and CDR2: SGHVS, FQNEAQ. The CDR3 length is 16 residues. The CDR3 protein is CASSLARLGQSYEQYF. CDR3 DNA sequence: TGTGCCAGCAGCTTAGCGCGTCTGGGACAGAGCTACGAGCAGTACTTC. The complete variable domain, with remaining parts taken from reference TRBV7-8 and TRBJ2-7, reads GAGVSQSPRYKVAKRGQDVALRCDPISGHVSLFWYQQALGQGPEFLTYFQNEAQLDKSGLPSDRFFAERPEGSVSTLKIQRTQQEDSAVYLCASSLARLGQSYEQYFGPGTRLTVT.

The rearrangement joins TRBV7-6 to TRBJ2-6, with TRBD1 matching over 10 bases. This CDR3 comprises 17 residues. The V segment lost 4 bases and the J segment 0 bases; nucleotides outside the gene matches: 3. Germline V gene sequence: CDR1 SGHVS, CDR2 FNYEAQ. The CDR3 reads CASSSGTGASGANVLTF. The CDR3, as DNA: TGTGCCAGCAGCTCCGGGACAGGGGCCTCTGGGGCCAACGTCCTGACTTTC.

This clone was seen more than once but under ten times. This chain connects TRBV6-5 to TRBJ2-1; D is unclear. Trimming cost V 2 bases and J 5 bases, with 16 bases left between them. This CDR3 comprises 16 residues. Germline CDR1 is MNHEY and CDR2 is SVGAGI. CDR3 nucleotide sequence: TGTGCCAGCAGTTACCTGGGATTCGACAATGACAATGAGCAGTTCTTC. As protein: CASSYLGFDNDNEQFF.

The sample holds a few counts of this clone. V is TRBV5-6 and J is TRBJ2-1; D not certain. Trimming took off 9 bases at V and 3 bases at J, with 19 bases between the two ends. The CDR3 covers 15 residues. Per germline, CDR1 SGHDT and CDR2 YYEEEE. CDR3 DNA: TGTGCCACCGCGCCGGGCCCTGGGATCTACAATGAGCAGTTCTTC. This translates into CATAPGPGIYNEQFF.

This clone has more than one count but fewer than ten. V gene TRBV7-2 combines with J gene TRBJ2-1; no reliable D call. Germline CDR1 reads SGHTA; CDR2 reads FQGNSA. Trimming stripped 7 bases from V and 6 bases from J, with 10 bases between. CDR3 length: 12 residues. CDR3 bases: TGTGCCAGCAACGGAGAGGTCAATGAGCAGTTCTTC. Residues: CASNGEVNEQFF.

The chain links TRBV9 to TRBJ1-4; D gene ambiguous. With 4 bases removed from V and 5 bases from J, the gap between germline ends came to 12 bases. This CDR3 contains 14 residues. The germline gives CDR1 SGDLS, CDR2 YYNGEE. CDR3: CASSPSDRNEKLFF. DNA of the CDR3: TGTGCCAGCAGCCCTTCGGACCGGAATGAAAAACTGTTTTTT.

DNA for the CDR3: TGCAGCGTCGGTGGGGCATCCCACGAGCAGTACTTC. It encodes CSVGGASHEQYF. This chain connects TRBV29-1 to TRBJ2-7, with D possibly being TRBD1 (5 bases). The germline V gene has CDR1 SQVTM and CDR2 ANQGSEA. V shed 6 bases and J shed 5 bases, with 14 bases lying between them. The CDR3 runs to 12 residues.

This sequence joins TRBV20-1 and TRBJ2-1; D gene uncertain. V lost 6 bases and J lost 9, with 12 bases in between. This CDR3 is built from 11 residues. Germline CDR1 is DFQATT and CDR2 is SNEGSKA (reference sequence). This chain's CDR3 is CSATTLGEQFF. The CDR3 bases are TGCAGTGCAACGACCTTGGGTGAGCAGTTCTTC.

The table lists this clone with many counts. This chain joins TRBV30 and TRBJ2-1, with TRBD2 matching 10 bases. The CDR3 loop spans 12 amino acids. The trim removed 4 bases at V and 15 bases at J, leaving 9 bases unmatched. Germline loops: CDR1 GTSNPN, CDR2 SVGIG (reference sequence). The CDR3 region has the DNA TGTGCCTGGACTAGCGGGAGCCCGGGTTCGTTCTTC. Translated: CAWTSGSPGSFF.

The V gene is TRBV23-1, the J gene TRBJ1-4, with 8 bases that match TRBD1. TRBV23-1 is placed among ORFs of uncertain function. V shed 2 bases and J 4 bases; nucleotides not matched to a gene: 6. CDR3 length equals 16 residues. The CDR3 region is CASSQKTGASNEKLFF. Here the CDR3 DNA reads TGCGCCAGCAGTCAAAAGACAGGGGCTAGTAATGAAAAACTGTTTTTT.

The sample holds a few counts of this clone. The gene calls are TRBV2 and TRBJ2-6; no firm D call. Trimming removed 4 bases at V and 0 bases at J, with 7 bases between. Per germline, CDR1 SNHLY and CDR2 FYNNEI. This CDR3 has 15 residues. In nucleotides, the CDR3 is TGTGCCAGCAGTGGGACGGACTCTGGGGCCAACGTCCTGACTTTC. Translated: CASSGTDSGANVLTF.

The V gene is TRBV9, the J gene TRBJ2-1; D assignment may be TRBD1 or TRBD2 (5 bases each). Germline V gene sequence: CDR1 SGDLS, CDR2 YYNGEE. The CDR3 has 16 residues. With 1 base removed from V and 9 bases from J, the gap between germline ends came to 20 bases. The CDR3 sequence is CASSVSPAGRSAEQFF. The CDR3 DNA reads TGTGCCAGCAGCGTAAGTCCGGCAGGGAGATCGGCTGAGCAGTTCTTC.

The CDR3 DNA sequence: TGTGCCAGCAGCTCAACGGCTGATGAGCAGTTCTTC. Translation gives CASSSTADEQFF. The chain is built from TRBV11-2 and TRBJ2-1; D unresolved. CDR3 length: 12 amino acids. CDR1 and CDR2 (germline): SGHAT, FQNNGV. Trimming removed 4 bases at V and 8 bases at J, with 9 bases between. Using reference TRBV11-2 and TRBJ2-1 for the parts outside the CDR3, the full variable domain is EAGVAQSPRYKIIEKRQSVAFWCNPISGHATLYWYQQILGQGPKLLIQFQNNGVVDDSQLPKDRFSAERLKGVDSTLKIQPAKLEDSAVYLCASSSTADEQFFGPGTRLTVL.

The chain couples TRBV9 to TRBJ2-5, with 9 positions matching TRBD1. This CDR3 is 16 amino acids long. Trimming took 4 bases from V and 2 from J; bases not matched to a gene: 9. Germline lookup yields CDR1 SGDLS and CDR2 YYNGEE. CDR3 region: CASSQSGGTGQETQYF. For the CDR3, the DNA is TGTGCCAGCAGCCAGAGCGGTGGGACAGGGCAAGAGACCCAGTACTTC.